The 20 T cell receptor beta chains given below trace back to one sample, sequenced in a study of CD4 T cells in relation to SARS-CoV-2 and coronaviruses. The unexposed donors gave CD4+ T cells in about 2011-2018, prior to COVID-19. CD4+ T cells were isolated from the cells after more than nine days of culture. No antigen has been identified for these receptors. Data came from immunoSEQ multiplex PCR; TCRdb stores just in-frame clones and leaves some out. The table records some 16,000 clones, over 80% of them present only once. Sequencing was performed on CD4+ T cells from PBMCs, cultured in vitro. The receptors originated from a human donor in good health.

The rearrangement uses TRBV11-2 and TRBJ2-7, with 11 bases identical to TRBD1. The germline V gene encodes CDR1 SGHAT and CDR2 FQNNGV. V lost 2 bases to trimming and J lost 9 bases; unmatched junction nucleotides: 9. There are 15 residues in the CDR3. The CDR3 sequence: CASSLMGQGVLGQYF. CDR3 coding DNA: TGTGCCAGCAGCTTAATGGGACAGGGGGTTTTGGGGCAGTACTTC. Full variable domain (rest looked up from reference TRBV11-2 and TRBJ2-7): EAGVAQSPRYKIIEKRQSVAFWCNPISGHATLYWYQQILGQGPKLLIQFQNNGVVDDSQLPKDRFSAERLKGVDSTLKIQPAKLEDSAVYLCASSLMGQGVLGQYFGPGTRLTVT.

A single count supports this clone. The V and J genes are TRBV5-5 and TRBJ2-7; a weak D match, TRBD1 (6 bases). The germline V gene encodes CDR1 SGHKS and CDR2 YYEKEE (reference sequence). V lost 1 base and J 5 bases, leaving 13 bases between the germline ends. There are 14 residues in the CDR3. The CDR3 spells CASSLYREYDEQYF. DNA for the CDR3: TGTGCCAGCAGCTTGTACAGGGAGTATGACGAGCAGTACTTC.

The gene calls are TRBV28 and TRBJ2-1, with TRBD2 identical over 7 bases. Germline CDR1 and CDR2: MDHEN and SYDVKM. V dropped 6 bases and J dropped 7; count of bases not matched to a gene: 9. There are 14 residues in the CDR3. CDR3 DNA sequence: TGTGCCAGCAGATTAAGCGGGAATAGGAATGAGCAGTTCTTC. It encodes CASRLSGNRNEQFF.

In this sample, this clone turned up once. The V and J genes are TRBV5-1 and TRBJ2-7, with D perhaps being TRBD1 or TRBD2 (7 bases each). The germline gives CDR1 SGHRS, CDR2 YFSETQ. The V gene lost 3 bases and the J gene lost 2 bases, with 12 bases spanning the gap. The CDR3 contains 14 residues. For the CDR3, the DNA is TGCGCCAGCAGCTGGACTAGGGGGCCCTACGAGCAGTACTTC. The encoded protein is CASSWTRGPYEQYF.

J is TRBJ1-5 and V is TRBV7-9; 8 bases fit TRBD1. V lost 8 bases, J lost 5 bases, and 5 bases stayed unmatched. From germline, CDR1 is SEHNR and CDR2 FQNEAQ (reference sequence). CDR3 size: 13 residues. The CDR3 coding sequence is TGTGCCAGCTCGGAGACAGGGGATCAGCCCCAGCATTTT. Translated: CASSETGDQPQHF.

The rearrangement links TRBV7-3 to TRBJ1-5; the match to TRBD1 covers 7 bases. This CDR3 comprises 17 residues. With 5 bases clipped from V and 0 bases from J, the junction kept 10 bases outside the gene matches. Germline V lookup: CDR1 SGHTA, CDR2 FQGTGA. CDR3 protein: CASSAKTGNYSNQPQHF. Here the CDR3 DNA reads TGTGCCAGCAGCGCGAAGACAGGGAATTATAGCAATCAGCCCCAGCATTTT.

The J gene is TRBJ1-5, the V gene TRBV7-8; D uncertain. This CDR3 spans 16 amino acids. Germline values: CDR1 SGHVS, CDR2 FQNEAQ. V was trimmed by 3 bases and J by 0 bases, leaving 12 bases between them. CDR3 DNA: TGTGCCAGCAGCTTGGAACTGGGATCTAGCAATCAGCCCCAGCATTTT. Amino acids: CASSLELGSSNQPQHF.

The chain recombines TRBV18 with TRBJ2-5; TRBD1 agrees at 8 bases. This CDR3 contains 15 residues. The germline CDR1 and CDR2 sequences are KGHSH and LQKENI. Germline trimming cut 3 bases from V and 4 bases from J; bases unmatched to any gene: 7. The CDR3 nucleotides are TGTGCCAGCTCACCCCCCGAACAGGGGGGAGAGACCCAGTACTTC. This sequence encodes CASSPPEQGGETQYF.

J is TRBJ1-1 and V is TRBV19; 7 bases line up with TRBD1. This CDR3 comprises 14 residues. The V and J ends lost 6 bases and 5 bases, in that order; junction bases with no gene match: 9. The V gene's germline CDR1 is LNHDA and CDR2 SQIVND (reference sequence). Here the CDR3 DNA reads TGTGCCAGTAGCAAGCAGGGGGGAGTGACTGAAGCTTTCTTT. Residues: CASSKQGGVTEAFF.

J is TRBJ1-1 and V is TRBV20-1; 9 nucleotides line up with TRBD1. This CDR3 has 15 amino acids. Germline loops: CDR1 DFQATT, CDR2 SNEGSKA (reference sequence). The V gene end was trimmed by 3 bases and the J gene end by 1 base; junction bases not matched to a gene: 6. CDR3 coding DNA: TGCAGTGCTAGTTCCGTGGACAGGGGGAACACTGAAGCTTTCTTT. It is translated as CSASSVDRGNTEAFF.

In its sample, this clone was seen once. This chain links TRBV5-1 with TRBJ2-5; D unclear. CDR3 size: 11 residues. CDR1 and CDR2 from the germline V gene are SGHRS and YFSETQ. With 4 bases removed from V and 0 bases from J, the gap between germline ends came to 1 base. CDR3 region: CASSNQETQYF. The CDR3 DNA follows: TGCGCCAGCAGCAACCAAGAGACCCAGTACTTC.

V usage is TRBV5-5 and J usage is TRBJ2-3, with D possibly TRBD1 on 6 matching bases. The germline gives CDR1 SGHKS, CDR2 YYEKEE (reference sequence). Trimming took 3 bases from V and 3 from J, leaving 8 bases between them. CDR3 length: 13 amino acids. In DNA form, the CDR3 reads TGTGCCAGCAGCTCCCAGGGGACAGATACGCAGTATTTT. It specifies CASSSQGTDTQYF.

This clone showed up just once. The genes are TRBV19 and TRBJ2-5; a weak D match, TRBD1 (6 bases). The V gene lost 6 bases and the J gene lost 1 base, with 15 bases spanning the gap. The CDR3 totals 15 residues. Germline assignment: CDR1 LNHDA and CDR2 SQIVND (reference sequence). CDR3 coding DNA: TGTGCCAGTAGCAGGACAGCGAACCCCCAAGAGACCCAGTACTTC. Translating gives CASSRTANPQETQYF.

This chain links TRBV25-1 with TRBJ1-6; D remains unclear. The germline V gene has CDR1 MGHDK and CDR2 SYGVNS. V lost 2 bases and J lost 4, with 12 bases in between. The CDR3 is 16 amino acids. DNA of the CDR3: TGTGCCAGCAGTGAAGGTGGTGGACTTTATAATTCACCCCTCCACTTT. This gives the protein CASSEGGGLYNSPLHF.

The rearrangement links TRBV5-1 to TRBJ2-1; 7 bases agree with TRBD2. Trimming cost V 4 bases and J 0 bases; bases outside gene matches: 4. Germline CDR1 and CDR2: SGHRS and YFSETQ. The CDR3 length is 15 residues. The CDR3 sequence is CASSRSGTSYNEQFF. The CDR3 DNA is TGCGCCAGCAGCCGGAGCGGGACCTCCTACAATGAGCAGTTCTTC.

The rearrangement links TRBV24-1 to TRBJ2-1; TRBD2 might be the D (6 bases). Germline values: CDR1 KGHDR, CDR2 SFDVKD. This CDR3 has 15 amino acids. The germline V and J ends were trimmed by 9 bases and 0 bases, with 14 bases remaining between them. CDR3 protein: CATSLRGGSYNEQFF. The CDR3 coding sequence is TGTGCCACCTCCCTGCGGGGAGGCTCCTACAATGAGCAGTTCTTC.

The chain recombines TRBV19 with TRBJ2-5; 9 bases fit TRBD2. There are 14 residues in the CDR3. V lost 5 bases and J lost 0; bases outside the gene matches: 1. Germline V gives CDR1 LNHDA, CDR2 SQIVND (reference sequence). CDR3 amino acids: CASSLAGYQETQYF. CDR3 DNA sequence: TGTGCCAGTAGTCTAGCGGGGTACCAAGAGACCCAGTACTTC.

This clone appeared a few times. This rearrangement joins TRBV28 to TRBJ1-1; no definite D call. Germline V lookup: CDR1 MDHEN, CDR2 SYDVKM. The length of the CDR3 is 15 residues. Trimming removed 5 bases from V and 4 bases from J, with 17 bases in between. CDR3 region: CASSTSGSDSTEAFF. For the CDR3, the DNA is TGTGCCAGCAGTACCTCCGGGTCTGATAGCACTGAAGCTTTCTTT. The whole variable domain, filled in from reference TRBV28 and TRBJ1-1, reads DVKVTQSSRYLVKRTGEKVFLECVQDMDHENMFWYRQDPGLGLRLIYFSYDVKMKEKGDIPEGYSVSREKKERFSLILESASTNQTSMYLCASSTSGSDSTEAFFGQGTRLTVV.

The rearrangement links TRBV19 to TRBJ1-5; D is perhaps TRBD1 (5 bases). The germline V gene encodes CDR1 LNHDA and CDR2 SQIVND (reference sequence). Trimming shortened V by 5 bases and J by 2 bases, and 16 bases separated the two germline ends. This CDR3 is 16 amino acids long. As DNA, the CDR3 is TGTGCCAGTAGTGAGTGGGGGATACATCGCAATCAGCCCCAGCATTTT. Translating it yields CASSEWGIHRNQPQHF.

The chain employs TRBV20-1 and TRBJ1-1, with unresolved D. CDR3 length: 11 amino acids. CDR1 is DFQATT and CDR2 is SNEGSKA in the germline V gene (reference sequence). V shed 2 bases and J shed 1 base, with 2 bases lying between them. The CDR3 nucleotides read TGCAGTGCTAGACCGAACACTGAAGCTTTCTTT. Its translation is CSARPNTEAFF.